What follows are 4 T cell receptor beta chains derived from one specimen sequenced in a study of blood T cell repertoires in COVID-19. The method was immunoSEQ multiplex PCR; TCRdb's version includes in-frame clones alone and lacks a portion of them. The sample has about 130,000 clones, about 76% seen once; the top ten hold around 5%. The source material was peripheral blood. These receptor sequences come from a woman between 65 and 79 years old with COVID-19, enrolled during active disease.

The V and J genes are TRBV19 and TRBJ1-1; 8 nucleotides match TRBD1. J was trimmed by 5 bases and V by 7 bases; bases with no gene match: 6. The CDR3 loop spans 13 amino acids. Germline CDR1 and CDR2: LNHDA and SQIVND (reference sequence). CDR3 in DNA: TGTGCCAGTAAGCGGACAGGGAGGACTGAAGCTTTCTTT. Its protein is CASKRTGRTEAFF.

The gene calls are TRBV11-2 and TRBJ2-5; 12 nucleotides match TRBD2. Per germline, CDR1 SGHAT and CDR2 FQNNGV. This CDR3 comprises 15 residues. The junction had 12 bases not matched to a gene; V was cut back by 6 bases and J by 10 bases. CDR3 bases: TGTGCCAGCAGTCATCTAGCGGGGGGGCCGAATAACCAGTACTTC. This codes for CASSHLAGGPNNQYF.

The V and J genes are TRBV6-2 or TRBV6-3 and TRBJ2-6, with TRBD1 as a possible D gene (6 bases). Trimming removed 3 bases at V and 2 bases at J, with 14 bases between. CDR3 length equals 17 residues. Germline CDR1 reads MNHEY; CDR2 reads SVGEGT. The CDR3, as DNA: TGTGCCAGCAGTTATCCCGGGACACCACCTGGGGCCAACGTCCTGACTTTC. This sequence encodes CASSYPGTPPGANVLTF.

The V gene is TRBV7-2, the J gene TRBJ1-2; D is uncertain. The germline V gene encodes CDR1 SGHTA and CDR2 FQGNSA. V dropped 4 bases and J dropped 4 bases, with 16 bases sitting between them. This CDR3 spans 15 amino acids. CDR3 DNA sequence: TGTGCCAGCAGCTCCGGGTGGGTCCCCTCCTATGGCTACACCTTC. It translates to CASSSGWVPSYGYTF.